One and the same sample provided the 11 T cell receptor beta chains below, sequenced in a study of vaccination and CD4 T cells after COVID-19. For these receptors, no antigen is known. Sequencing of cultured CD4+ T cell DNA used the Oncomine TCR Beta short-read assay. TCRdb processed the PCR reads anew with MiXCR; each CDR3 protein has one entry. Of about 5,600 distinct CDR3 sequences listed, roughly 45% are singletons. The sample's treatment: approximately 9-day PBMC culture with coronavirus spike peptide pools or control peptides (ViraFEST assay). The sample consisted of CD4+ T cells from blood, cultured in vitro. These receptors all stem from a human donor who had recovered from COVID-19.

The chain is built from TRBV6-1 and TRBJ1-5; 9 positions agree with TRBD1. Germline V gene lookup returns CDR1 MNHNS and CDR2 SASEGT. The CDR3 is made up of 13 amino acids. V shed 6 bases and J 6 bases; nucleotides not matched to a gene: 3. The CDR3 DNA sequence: TGTGCCAGCAGGGACAGGGGTGTTCAGCCCCAGCATTTT. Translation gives CASRDRGVQPQHF.

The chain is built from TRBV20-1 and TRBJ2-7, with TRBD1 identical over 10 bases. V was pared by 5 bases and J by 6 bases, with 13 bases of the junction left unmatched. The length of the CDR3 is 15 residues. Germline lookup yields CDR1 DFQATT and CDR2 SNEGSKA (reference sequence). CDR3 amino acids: CSAYASPGQGSEQYF. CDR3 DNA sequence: TGCAGTGCTTACGCTTCCCCGGGACAGGGGAGCGAGCAGTACTTC.

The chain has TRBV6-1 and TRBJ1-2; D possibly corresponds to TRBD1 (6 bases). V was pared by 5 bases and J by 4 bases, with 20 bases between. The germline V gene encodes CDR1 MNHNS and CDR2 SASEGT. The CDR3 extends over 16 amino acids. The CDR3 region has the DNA TGTGCCAGCAGTACCCGGGGGGGCAACCCAAGCTATGGCTACACCTTC. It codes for CASSTRGGNPSYGYTF.

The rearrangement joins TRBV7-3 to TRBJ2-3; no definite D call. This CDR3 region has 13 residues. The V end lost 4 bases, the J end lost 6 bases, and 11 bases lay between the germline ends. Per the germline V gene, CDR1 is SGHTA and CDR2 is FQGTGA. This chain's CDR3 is CASSWVDGDTQYF. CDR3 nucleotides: TGTGCCAGCAGCTGGGTAGATGGGGATACGCAGTATTTT. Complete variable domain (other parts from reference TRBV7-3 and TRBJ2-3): GAGVSQTPSNKVTEKGKYVELRCDPISGHTALYWYRQSLGQGPEFLIYFQGTGAADDSGLPNDRFFAVRPEGSVSTLKIQRTERGDSAVYLCASSWVDGDTQYFGPGTRLTVL.

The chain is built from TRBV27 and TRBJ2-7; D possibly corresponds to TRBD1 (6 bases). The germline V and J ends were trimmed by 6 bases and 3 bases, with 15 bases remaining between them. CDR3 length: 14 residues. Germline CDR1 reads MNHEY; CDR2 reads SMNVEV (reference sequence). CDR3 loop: CASSLKGVGYEQYF. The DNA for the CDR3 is TGTGCCAGCAGCCTTAAGGGGGTTGGCTACGAGCAGTACTTC.

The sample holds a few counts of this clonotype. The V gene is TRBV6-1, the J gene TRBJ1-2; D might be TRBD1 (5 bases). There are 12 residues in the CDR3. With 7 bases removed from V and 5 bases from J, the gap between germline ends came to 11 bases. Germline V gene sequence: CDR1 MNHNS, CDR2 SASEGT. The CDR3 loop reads CASTPGGYGYTF. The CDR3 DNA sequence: TGTGCCAGCACCCCCGGGGGGTATGGCTACACCTTC.

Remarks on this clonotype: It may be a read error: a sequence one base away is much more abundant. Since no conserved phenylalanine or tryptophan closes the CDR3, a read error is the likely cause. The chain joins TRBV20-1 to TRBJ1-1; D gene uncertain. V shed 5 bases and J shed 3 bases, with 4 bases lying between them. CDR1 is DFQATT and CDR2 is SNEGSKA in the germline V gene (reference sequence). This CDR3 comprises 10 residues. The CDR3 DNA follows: TGCAGTGCTGGTGACACTGAAGCTTTCTTA. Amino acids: CSAGDTEAFL.

Here the CDR3 reads CASSEVGFEQYF. The CDR3 region has the DNA TGTGCCAGCAGTGAAGTGGGATTCGAGCAGTACTTC. This chain links TRBV6-1 with TRBJ2-7; D not certain. CDR1 MNHNS and CDR2 SASEGT come from the germline V gene. V dropped 1 base and J dropped 6 bases, with 7 bases sitting between them. The CDR3 runs to 12 residues.

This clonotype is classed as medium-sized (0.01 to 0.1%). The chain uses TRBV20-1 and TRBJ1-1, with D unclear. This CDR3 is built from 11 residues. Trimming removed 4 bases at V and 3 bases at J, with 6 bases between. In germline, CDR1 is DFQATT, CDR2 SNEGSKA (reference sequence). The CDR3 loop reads CSANRDTEAFF. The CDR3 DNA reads TGCAGTGCTAATAGGGACACTGAAGCTTTCTTT.

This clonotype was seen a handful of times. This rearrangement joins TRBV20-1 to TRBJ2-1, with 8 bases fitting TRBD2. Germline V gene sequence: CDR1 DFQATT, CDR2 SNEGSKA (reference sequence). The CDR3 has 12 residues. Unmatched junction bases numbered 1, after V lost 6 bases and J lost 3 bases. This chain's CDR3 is CSAGTSYNEQFF. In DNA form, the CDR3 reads TGCAGTGCAGGGACTAGCTACAATGAGCAGTTCTTC.

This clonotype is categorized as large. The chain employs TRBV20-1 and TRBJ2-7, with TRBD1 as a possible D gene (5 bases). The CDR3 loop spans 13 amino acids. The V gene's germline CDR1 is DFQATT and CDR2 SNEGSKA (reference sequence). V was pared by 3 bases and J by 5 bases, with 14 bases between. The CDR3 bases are TGCAGTGCTAGTGCAGGGCTGAGCGACGAGCAGTACTTC. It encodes CSASAGLSDEQYF.